The text below deals with one T cell receptor beta chain. The V and J ends lost 5 bases and 5 bases, in that order; junction bases with no gene match: 11. From germline, CDR1 is SGHAT and CDR2 FQNNGV. The CDR3 runs to 15 residues. This sample is part of a study of regulatory T cells in long-lasting Graves disease. This sample's time point: newly diagnosed GD, antithyroid drugs for less than 3 months. PBMC-derived RNA was used for the TCR library. Both iRepertoire HTBI primers and Arm-PCR of CDR3 regions were used to build the TCR beta libraries. TCRdb redid the calling of the multiplex PCR reads with MiXCR, one entry per CDR3 protein. Seen here are fewer than 650,000 distinct CDR3 sequences, 16% observed once, and the top ten hold 18%. The data also belong to a second study, concerning T cells in Graves' hyperthyroidism and ophthalmopathy.

The receptor comes from a woman in her 30s with Graves disease. The source material was peripheral blood mononuclear cells (PBMCs), sampled at new diagnosis, from a patient treated with antithyroid drugs. This chain uses TRBV11-2 with TRBJ2-7, with TRBD1 matching over 8 bases. The CDR3 DNA reads as TGTGCCAGCAGCCAAGAGCACAGGGGGAGCGACGAGCAGTACTTC. Translated, it gives CASSQEHRGSDEQYF.